This T cell receptor (beta chain) was identified in a study of T cell responses to AZD1222 COVID-19 vaccine. Assay used: immunoSEQ multiplex PCR; TCRdb lists only in-frame clones, some missing. The sample consists of about 99,000 clones, around nine tenths of them appearing once. Trimming took 1 base from V and 8 from J, leaving 8 bases between them. The CDR3 covers 12 residues. Per the germline V gene, CDR1 is MNHEY and CDR2 is SVGAGI. V is TRBV6-5 and J is TRBJ1-1, with D perhaps TRBD1 (5 bases). The sample in question was peripheral blood, obtained 28 days after the second dose of the MenACWY control vaccine. This TCR was recovered from an adult who received the MenACWY meningococcal vaccine as a control. CDR3 sequence reads: CASSYWGREAFF. Here the CDR3 DNA reads TGTGCCAGCAGTTACTGGGGGAGGGAAGCTTTCTTT.